This record covers a single T cell receptor (beta chain). Its target is not known. This specimen belongs to a study of CD8+CD57+ T cells in acquired aplastic anemia. Across the whole study: Sorted CD4+ and CD8+ cells gave a mean 3.2 ug DNA, range roughly 0.18 to 27.4 ug. Findings of the study overall: There were 25 to 35 CD8+ CDR3 sequences that occurred in both patients and controls.

Sequencing involved patients with CD8+CD57+ cell expansion previously shown by flow cytometry. The template used for profiling TCR beta VDJ and CDR3 was genomic DNA. Using its own MiXCR run on the reads, TCRdb lists one record per CDR3 protein. The sample holds 130,000 or so distinct CDR3 sequences; less than 50% are singletons and the top ten take approximately 2.6%. The sequence was obtained from a human donor with aplastic anemia. The material sequenced was sorted CD4+, CD8+, or CD8+CD57+ T cells (not recorded which) from PBMCs.

CDR3 coding DNA: TGTGCCAGCAGCTTAGCGGCTAGCTCAGATACGCAGTATTTT. This gives the protein CASSLAASSDTQYF. The V and J genes are TRBV7-2 and TRBJ2-3; TRBD2 might be the D (5 bases). The V gene lost 0 bases and the J gene lost 4 bases, with 8 bases spanning the gap. The CDR3 has 14 amino acids. Looked up from germline, CDR1 is SGHTA and CDR2 is FQGNSA. Variable domain in full (rest from reference TRBV7-2 and TRBJ2-3): GAGVSQSPSNKVTEKGKDVELRCDPISGHTALYWYRQSLGQGLEFLIYFQGNSAPDKSGLPSDRFSAERTGGSVSTLTIQRTQQEDSAVYLCASSLAASSDTQYFGPGTRLTVL.